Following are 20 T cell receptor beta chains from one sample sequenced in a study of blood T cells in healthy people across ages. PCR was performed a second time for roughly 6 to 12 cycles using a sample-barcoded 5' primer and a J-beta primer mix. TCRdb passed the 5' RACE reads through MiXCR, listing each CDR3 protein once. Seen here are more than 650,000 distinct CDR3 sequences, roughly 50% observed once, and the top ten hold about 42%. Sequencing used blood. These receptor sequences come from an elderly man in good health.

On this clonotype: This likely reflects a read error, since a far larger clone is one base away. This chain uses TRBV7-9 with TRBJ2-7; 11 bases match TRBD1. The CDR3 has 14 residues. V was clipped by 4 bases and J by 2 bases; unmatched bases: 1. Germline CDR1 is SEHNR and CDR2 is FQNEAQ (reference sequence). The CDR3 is CASSWGQGAYEQYF. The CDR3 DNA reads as TGTGCCAGCAGCTGGGGACAGGGGGCCTACGAGCAGTACTTC.

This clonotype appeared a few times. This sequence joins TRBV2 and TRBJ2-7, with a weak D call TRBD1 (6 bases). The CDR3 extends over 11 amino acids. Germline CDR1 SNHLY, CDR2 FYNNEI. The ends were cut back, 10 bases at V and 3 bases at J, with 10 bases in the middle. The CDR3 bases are TGTGCCACTGGACAGCACTACGAGCAGTACTTC. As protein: CATGQHYEQYF.

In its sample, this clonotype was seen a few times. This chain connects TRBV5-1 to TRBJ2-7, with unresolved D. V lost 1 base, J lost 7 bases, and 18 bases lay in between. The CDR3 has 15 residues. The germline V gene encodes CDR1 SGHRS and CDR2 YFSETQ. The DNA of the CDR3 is TGCGCCAGCAGCTTGTCACACTCACCCACCGAGGAGCAGTACTTC. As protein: CASSLSHSPTEEQYF. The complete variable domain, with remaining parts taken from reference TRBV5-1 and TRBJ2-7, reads KAGVTQTPRYLIKTRGQQVTLSCSPISGHRSVSWYQQTPGQGLQFLFEYFSETQRNKGNFPGRFSGRQFSNSRSEMNVSTLELGDSALYLCASSLSHSPTEEQYFGPGTRLTVT.

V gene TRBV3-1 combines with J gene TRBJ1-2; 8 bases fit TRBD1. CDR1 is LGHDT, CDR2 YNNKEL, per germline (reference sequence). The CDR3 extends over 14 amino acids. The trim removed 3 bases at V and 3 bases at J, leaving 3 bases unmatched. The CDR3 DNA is TGTGCCAGCAGCCAGAGGACAGGGTACTATGGCTACACCTTC. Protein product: CASSQRTGYYGYTF. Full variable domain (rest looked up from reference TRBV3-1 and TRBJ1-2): DTAVSQTPKYLVTQMGNDKSIKCEQNLGHDTMYWYKQDSKKFLKIMFSYNNKELIINETVPNRFSPKSPDKAHLNLHINSLELGDSAVYFCASSQRTGYYGYTFGSGTRLTVV.

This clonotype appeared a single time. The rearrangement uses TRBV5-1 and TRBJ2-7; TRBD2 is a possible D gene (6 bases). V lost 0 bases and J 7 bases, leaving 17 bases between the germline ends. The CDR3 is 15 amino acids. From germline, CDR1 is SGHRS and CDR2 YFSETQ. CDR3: CASSLGAGYNDEQYF. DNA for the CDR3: TGCGCCAGCAGCTTGGGAGCGGGCTACAATGATGAGCAGTACTTC.

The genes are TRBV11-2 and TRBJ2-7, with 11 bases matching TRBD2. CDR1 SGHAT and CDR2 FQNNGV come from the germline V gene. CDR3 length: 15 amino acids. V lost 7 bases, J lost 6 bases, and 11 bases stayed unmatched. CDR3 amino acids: CASKMIGTSGTEQYF. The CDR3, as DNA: TGTGCCAGCAAGATGATCGGGACTAGCGGCACCGAGCAGTACTTC.

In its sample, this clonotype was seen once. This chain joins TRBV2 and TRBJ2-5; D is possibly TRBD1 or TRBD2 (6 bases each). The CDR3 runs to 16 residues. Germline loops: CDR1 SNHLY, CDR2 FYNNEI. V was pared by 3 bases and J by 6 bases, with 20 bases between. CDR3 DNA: TGTGCCAGCAGTGAGGGGGGACCGGGACAACGGCAGACCCAGTACTTC. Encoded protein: CASSEGGPGQRQTQYF. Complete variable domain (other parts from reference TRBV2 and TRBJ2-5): EPEVTQTPSHQVTQMGQEVILRCVPISNHLYFYWYRQILGQKVEFLVSFYNNEISEKSEIFDDQFSVERPDGSNFTLKIRSTKLEDSAMYFCASSEGGPGQRQTQYFGPGTRLLVL.

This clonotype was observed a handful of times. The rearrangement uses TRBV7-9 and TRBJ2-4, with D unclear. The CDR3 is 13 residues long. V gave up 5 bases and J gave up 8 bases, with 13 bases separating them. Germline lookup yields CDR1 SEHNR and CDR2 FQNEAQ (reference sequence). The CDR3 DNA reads TGTGCCAGCAGCCCCCCTAATGCCGACATTCAGTACTTC. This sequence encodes CASSPPNADIQYF.

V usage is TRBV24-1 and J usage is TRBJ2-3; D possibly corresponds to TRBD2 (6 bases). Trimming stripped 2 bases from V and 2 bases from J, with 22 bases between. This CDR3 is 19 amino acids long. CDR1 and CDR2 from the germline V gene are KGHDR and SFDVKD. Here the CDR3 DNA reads TGTGCCACCAGTGATTCCTCTGGGCCTTTCGCGGGGCTCACAGATACGCAGTATTTT. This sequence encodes CATSDSSGPFAGLTDTQYF.

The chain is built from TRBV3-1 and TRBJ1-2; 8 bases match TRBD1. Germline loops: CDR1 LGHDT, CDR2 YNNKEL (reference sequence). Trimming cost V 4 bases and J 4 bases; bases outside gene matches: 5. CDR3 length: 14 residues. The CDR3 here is CASSPGQVPYGYTF. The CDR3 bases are TGTGCCAGCAGCCCGGGACAGGTCCCCTATGGCTACACCTTC.

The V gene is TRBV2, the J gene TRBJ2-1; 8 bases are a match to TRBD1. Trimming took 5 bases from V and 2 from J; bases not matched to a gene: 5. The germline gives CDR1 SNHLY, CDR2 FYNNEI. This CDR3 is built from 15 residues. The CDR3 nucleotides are TGTGCCAGCAGTCAAGACAGGGGCACCTACAATGAGCAGTTCTTC. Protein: CASSQDRGTYNEQFF.

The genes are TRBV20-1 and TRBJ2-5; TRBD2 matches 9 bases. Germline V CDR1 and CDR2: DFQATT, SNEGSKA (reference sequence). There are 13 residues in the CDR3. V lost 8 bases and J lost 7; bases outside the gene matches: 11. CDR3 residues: CSTLYSGSGTQYF. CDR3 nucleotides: TGCAGTACGTTATATAGCGGGAGCGGGACCCAGTACTTC.

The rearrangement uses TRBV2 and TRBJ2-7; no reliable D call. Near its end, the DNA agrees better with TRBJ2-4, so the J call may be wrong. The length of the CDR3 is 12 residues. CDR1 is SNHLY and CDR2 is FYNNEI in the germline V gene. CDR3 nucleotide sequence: TGTGCCAGCACTACCCGCTGGGACATTCAGTACTTC. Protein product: CASTTRWDIQYF.

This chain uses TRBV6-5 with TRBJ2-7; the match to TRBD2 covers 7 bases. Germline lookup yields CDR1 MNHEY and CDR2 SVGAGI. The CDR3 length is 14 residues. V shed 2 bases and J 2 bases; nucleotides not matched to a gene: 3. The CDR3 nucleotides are TGTGCCAGCAGTTACGGGGGGGTTACCTACGAGCAGTACTTC. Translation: CASSYGGVTYEQYF.

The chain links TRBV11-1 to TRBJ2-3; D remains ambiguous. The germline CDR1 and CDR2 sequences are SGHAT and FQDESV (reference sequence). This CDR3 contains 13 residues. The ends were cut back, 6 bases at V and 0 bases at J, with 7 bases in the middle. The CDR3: CASRRRSTDTQYF. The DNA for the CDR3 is TGTGCCAGCAGACGGCGGAGCACAGATACGCAGTATTTT.

The CDR3: CASSFRIAGGETQYF. CDR3 coding DNA: TGTGCCAGCAGTTTTCGGATAGCGGGAGGAGAGACCCAGTACTTC. The chain employs TRBV12-3 or TRBV12-4 and TRBJ2-4, with TRBD2 matching 10 bases. The J call may not be correct, given that the DNA end is closer to TRBJ2-5. The CDR3 has 15 residues.

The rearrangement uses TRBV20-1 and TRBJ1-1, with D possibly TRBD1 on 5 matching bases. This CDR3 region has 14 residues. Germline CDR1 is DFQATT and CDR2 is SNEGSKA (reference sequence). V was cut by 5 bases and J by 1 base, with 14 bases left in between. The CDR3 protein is CSAHGAQGNTEAFF. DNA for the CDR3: TGCAGTGCTCACGGGGCGCAGGGGAACACTGAAGCTTTCTTT.

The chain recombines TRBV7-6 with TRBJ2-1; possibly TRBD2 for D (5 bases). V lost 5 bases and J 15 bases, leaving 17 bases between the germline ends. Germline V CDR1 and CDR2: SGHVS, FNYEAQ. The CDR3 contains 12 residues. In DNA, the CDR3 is TGTGCCAGCAGCCCCGTTGATAGCGAAGGGTTCTTC. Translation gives CASSPVDSEGFF.

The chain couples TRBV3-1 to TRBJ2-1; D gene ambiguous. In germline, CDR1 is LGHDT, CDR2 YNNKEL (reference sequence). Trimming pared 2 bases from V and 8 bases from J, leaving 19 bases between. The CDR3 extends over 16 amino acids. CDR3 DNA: TGTGCCAGCAGCCAAAGGTCCCCTCGGAGTCAGGATGAGCAGTTCTTC. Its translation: CASSQRSPRSQDEQFF.

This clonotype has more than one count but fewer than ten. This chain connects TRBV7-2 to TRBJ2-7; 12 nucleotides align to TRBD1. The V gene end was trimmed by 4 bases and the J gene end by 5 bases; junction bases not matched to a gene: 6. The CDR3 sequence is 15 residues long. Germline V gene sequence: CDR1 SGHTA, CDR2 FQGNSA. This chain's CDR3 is CASSYQGTGGDEQYF. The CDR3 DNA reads TGTGCCAGCAGCTACCAGGGGACAGGGGGCGACGAGCAGTACTTC.